Presented here are 21 T cell receptor beta chains from one specimen sequenced in a study of shared clonotypes between healthy human individuals. Generated by immunoSEQ multiplex PCR, the TCRdb table keeps only in-frame clones and is missing some. The table lists approximately 1,000,000 clones, roughly 80% of them singletons. The sequenced material came from memory CD4+ T cells from PBMCs. Subset in this sample: CD45RA-negative fraction. The origin of the receptors is a man aged 18-30 years in good health. Some clones in this sample may be carry-over from other donors' samples.

This chain joins TRBV7-2 and TRBJ2-1; 8 positions agree with TRBD2. Germline V gene sequence: CDR1 SGHTA, CDR2 FQGNSA. J lost 7 bases, V lost 6 bases, and 17 bases had no gene match. The CDR3 runs 17 residues. The CDR3 loop is CASRPPSREGSPNEQFF. Written as DNA, the CDR3 is TGTGCCAGCAGACCCCCCTCCCGGGAGGGCTCTCCTAATGAGCAGTTCTTC.

As to this clone: Other DNA sequences in the same sample also yield this CDR3. The chain carries TRBV27 and TRBJ1-1; D gene uncertain. The CDR3 is made up of 13 amino acids. V lost 3 bases and J lost 3, with 8 bases in between. The germline V gene has CDR1 MNHEY and CDR2 SMNVEV (reference sequence). The CDR3 DNA reads as TGTGCCAGCAGTTTTGGGCGGTACACTGAAGCTTTCTTT. Translating gives CASSFGRYTEAFF.

A remark on this clone: The same CDR3 also results from other DNA sequences found in this sample. The rearrangement uses TRBV5-1 and TRBJ2-2; tentative D call: TRBD1 (6 bases). CDR3 length: 15 residues. Germline assignment: CDR1 SGHRS and CDR2 YFSETQ. V was clipped by 2 bases and J by 0 bases, with 8 bases between them. The CDR3 sequence: CASSLGGTNTGELFF. DNA of the CDR3: TGCGCCAGCAGCTTAGGGGGAACGAACACCGGGGAGCTGTTTTTT.

The V call is TRBV7-9, the J call TRBJ1-5; 8 positions match TRBD1. The CDR3 totals 14 residues. The germline V gene encodes CDR1 SEHNR and CDR2 FQNEAQ (reference sequence). V lost 4 bases to trimming and J lost 6 bases; unmatched junction nucleotides: 5. The CDR3 DNA sequence: TGTGCCAGCAGCTCGACAGGGGACGGTCAGCCCCAGCATTTT. This translates into CASSSTGDGQPQHF. The full variable domain, its missing parts supplied by reference TRBV7-9 and TRBJ1-5, is DTGVSQNPRHKITKRGQNVTFRCDPISEHNRLYWYRQTLGQGPEFLTYFQNEAQLEKSRLLSDRFSAERPKGSFSTLEIQRTEQGDSAMYLCASSSTGDGQPQHFGDGTRLSIL.

The chain combines TRBV30 with TRBJ2-7; 7 nucleotides agree with TRBD2. The germline V gene has CDR1 GTSNPN and CDR2 SVGIG (reference sequence). The V and J ends lost 4 bases and 3 bases, in that order; junction bases with no gene match: 9. CDR3 length: 14 residues. The CDR3 nucleotides read TGTGCCTGGAATTCGGGCGGGAGCGTCTACGAGCAGTACTTC. Amino acids: CAWNSGGSVYEQYF.

This clone appeared a single time. J is TRBJ2-5 and V is TRBV9; D is possibly TRBD1 (6 bases). V lost 0 bases, J lost 4 bases, and 10 bases lay in between. The CDR3 loop spans 14 amino acids. CDR1 and CDR2 (germline): SGDLS, YYNGEE. CDR3 in DNA: TGTGCCAGCAGCGTAGTAGTAGGGGGAGAGACCCAGTACTTC. Translation gives CASSVVVGGETQYF.

V and J are TRBV5-1 and TRBJ1-1; tentatively, D is TRBD1 (5 bases). The CDR3 totals 15 residues. Trimming removed 0 bases at V and 3 bases at J, with 12 bases between. From germline, CDR1 is SGHRS and CDR2 YFSETQ. The CDR3 region is CASSLDGAGYTEAFF. The DNA of the CDR3 is TGCGCCAGCAGCTTGGACGGGGCCGGGTACACTGAAGCTTTCTTT. Combining the CDR3 with reference TRBV5-1 and TRBJ1-1 gives the whole variable domain KAGVTQTPRYLIKTRGQQVTLSCSPISGHRSVSWYQQTPGQGLQFLFEYFSETQRNKGNFPGRFSGRQFSNSRSEMNVSTLELGDSALYLCASSLDGAGYTEAFFGQGTRLTVV.

The CDR3 nucleotides are TGTGCCTGGAGTACTGACCGGGCGGGATCACCCCTCCACTTT. Translating it yields CAWSTDRAGSPLHF. The chain couples TRBV30 to TRBJ1-6, with D uncertain. The CDR3 consists of 14 residues. CDR1 is GTSNPN and CDR2 is SVGIG in the germline V gene (reference sequence). The germline V and J ends were trimmed by 2 bases and 10 bases, with 15 bases remaining between them.

The chain links TRBV19 to TRBJ2-1; 10 bases map to TRBD2. Trimming cost V 3 bases and J 2 bases; bases outside gene matches: 10. The CDR3 sequence is 18 residues long. CDR1 and CDR2 (germline): LNHDA, SQIVND (reference sequence). This CDR3 reads CASSIPRTSGKTYNEQFF. The CDR3 region has the DNA TGTGCCAGTAGTATCCCACGGACTAGCGGTAAAACCTACAATGAGCAGTTCTTC.

The chain recombines TRBV28 with TRBJ1-1; D is possibly TRBD1 (5 bases). This CDR3 region has 14 residues. V gave up 6 bases and J gave up 1 base, with 12 bases separating them. Germline CDR1 is MDHEN and CDR2 is SYDVKM. CDR3 in amino acids: CASRGVGGNTEAFF. CDR3 in DNA: TGTGCCAGCAGGGGCGTCGGGGGGAACACTGAAGCTTTCTTT.

The chain couples TRBV5-1 to TRBJ2-5; 12 bases agree with TRBD1. The length of the CDR3 is 15 residues. Looked up from germline, CDR1 is SGHRS and CDR2 is YFSETQ. V lost 3 bases and J lost 3; bases outside the gene matches: 3. CDR3 sequence: CASSWGTGGEETQYF. The CDR3 coding sequence is TGCGCCAGCAGCTGGGGGACAGGGGGCGAAGAGACCCAGTACTTC. Full variable domain (remainder filled in from reference TRBV5-1 and TRBJ2-5): KAGVTQTPRYLIKTRGQQVTLSCSPISGHRSVSWYQQTPGQGLQFLFEYFSETQRNKGNFPGRFSGRQFSNSRSEMNVSTLELGDSALYLCASSWGTGGEETQYFGPGTRLLVL.

The chain carries TRBV11-2 and TRBJ2-1, with D perhaps matching TRBD2 (5 bases). The CDR3 has 13 residues. Germline CDR1 is SGHAT and CDR2 is FQNNGV. Trimming removed 3 bases at V and 6 bases at J, with 9 bases between. DNA for the CDR3: TGTGCCAGCAGCTTGGGAGCCCCCAATGAGCAGTTCTTC. It yields the protein CASSLGAPNEQFF.

The rearrangement uses TRBV2 and TRBJ2-7, with 8 positions matching TRBD2. V was pared by 7 bases and J by 3 bases, with 5 bases of the junction left unmatched. Germline CDR1 SNHLY, CDR2 FYNNEI. The CDR3 runs 13 residues. The CDR3 spells CASITGGNYEQYF. In DNA form, the CDR3 reads TGTGCCAGCATTACGGGGGGGAACTACGAGCAGTACTTC.

The gene calls are TRBV5-1 and TRBJ2-5, with 9 bases that match TRBD1. V dropped 2 bases and J dropped 5; count of bases not matched to a gene: 7. The germline CDR1 and CDR2 sequences are SGHRS and YFSETQ. The CDR3 is made up of 15 amino acids. In DNA, the CDR3 is TGCGCCAGCAGCTTCAACCCTGGACAGGGGGAGACCCAGTACTTC. This translates into CASSFNPGQGETQYF.

Turning to this clone: A junction boundary mismatches the germline segment, possibly from a read error. V and J are TRBV30 and TRBJ2-3, with D maybe TRBD2 (6 bases). CDR3 length: 15 amino acids. CDR1 is GTSNPN and CDR2 is SVGIG in the germline V gene (reference sequence). CDR3 coding DNA: TGTGCCTGGAGTGTACTGGGGGGACCTTCAGAAACGCAGTATTTT. This translates into CAWSVLGGPSETQYF.

The genes are TRBV28 and TRBJ1-2, with D possibly TRBD1 on 6 matching bases. Germline-derived CDR1 and CDR2 are MDHEN and SYDVKM. Trimming cost V 2 bases and J 8 bases, with 18 bases left between them. This CDR3 has 15 amino acids. The CDR3, as DNA: TGTGCCAGCAGTTTACGAACGGGGGCATCCTTAGGCTACACCTTC. It is translated as CASSLRTGASLGYTF.

The V gene is TRBV29-1, the J gene TRBJ2-3, with TRBD2 as a possible D gene (6 bases). The length of the CDR3 is 15 residues. The germline V and J ends were trimmed by 2 bases and 4 bases, with 16 bases remaining between them. Germline V gene data show CDR1 as SQVTM and CDR2 as ANQGSEA. The CDR3 loop reads CSVERRGGMADTQYF. As DNA, the CDR3 is TGCAGCGTTGAACGGAGGGGCGGAATGGCAGATACGCAGTATTTT.

This clone has a handful of counts. The gene calls are TRBV9 and TRBJ2-2; 8 bases align to TRBD1. From germline, CDR1 is SGDLS and CDR2 YYNGEE. The CDR3 spans 15 residues. Germline trimming cut 6 bases from V and 0 bases from J; bases unmatched to any gene: 4. The CDR3 coding sequence is TGTGCCAGCACCATACAGGGGGCGAACACCGGGGAGCTGTTTTTT. As protein: CASTIQGANTGELFF.

V gene TRBV28 combines with J gene TRBJ2-3; a weak D match, TRBD1 (6 bases). V lost 7 bases and J lost 4, with 15 bases in between. CDR3 length: 14 amino acids. Looked up from germline, CDR1 is MDHEN and CDR2 is SYDVKM. The CDR3 sequence: CASTPPGAADTQYF. The CDR3 bases are TGTGCCAGCACCCCCCCAGGGGCCGCAGATACGCAGTATTTT. The full variable domain, its missing parts supplied by reference TRBV28 and TRBJ2-3, is DVKVTQSSRYLVKRTGEKVFLECVQDMDHENMFWYRQDPGLGLRLIYFSYDVKMKEKGDIPEGYSVSREKKERFSLILESASTNQTSMYLCASTPPGAADTQYFGPGTRLTVL.

This chain uses TRBV20-1 with TRBJ2-7; no clear D. V was trimmed by 4 bases and J by 6 bases, leaving 10 bases between them. This CDR3 is 11 amino acids long. CDR1 is DFQATT, CDR2 SNEGSKA, per germline (reference sequence). DNA of the CDR3: TGCAGTGCTAACCGGAATGGCGAGCAGTACTTC. Translation: CSANRNGEQYF.

This clone was counted ten times or more. This chain connects TRBV29-1 to TRBJ2-5, with no clear D. Germline V CDR1 and CDR2: SQVTM, ANQGSEA. This CDR3 is 13 amino acids long. V was clipped by 4 bases and J by 2 bases, with 11 bases between them. DNA of the CDR3: TGCAGCGTTGGGCGTCTCCAGCAAGAGACCCAGTACTTC. Its protein product is CSVGRLQQETQYF.